The source of this TCR beta chain is a study of a mutant IDH1 vaccine in newly diagnosed glioma. In the study overall: Treated individuals were about 60% male and roughly 40% female, averaging roughly 44 years of age. The earlier regimen, radiotherapy, temozolomide, or both, was most often both.

The CDR3 runs to 14 residues. In germline, CDR1 is MNHEY, CDR2 SMNVEV (reference sequence). Trimming took 3 bases from V and 1 from J, leaving 7 bases between them. For this clone: No antigen is known for it.

Documented time point: week 35, safety follow-up. Every vaccine dose comprised 300 ug of mutant IDH1 20-mer peptide plus topical imiquimod. Using immunoSEQ multiplex PCR, the repertoire was profiled, and TCRdb retains in-frame clones only, with some absent. Found here are about 68,000 clones, roughly 83% of them singletons; the top ten hold about 12%. The receptor comes from a man aged 18 to 29 with glioma. Sequences were derived from PBMCs, sampled from a glioma patient whose treatment included an IDH1 peptide vaccine. The chain has TRBV27 and TRBJ1-3, with D perhaps TRBD1 (5 bases). DNA for the CDR3: TGTGCCAGCAGTTTGGGGGGTTCTGGAAACACCATATATTTT. Translating gives CASSLGGSGNTIYF.